The 15 T cell receptor beta chains presented below share a single source sample, sequenced in a study of blood T cell repertoires in COVID-19 (dated by TCRdb to about 2020). Receptors were amplified or captured by the immunoSEQ multiplex PCR assay. The immuneACCESS repertoire file appears here via TCRdb, limited to in-frame rearrangements. These files lack a portion of the clones; in checked studies, under half of the deficit traces to unresolved V genes, and the cause of the others is not known. Within this sample are some 220,000 clones, with about 82% of them counted one time only. Approximately 5.1% of the sample is taken by the ten largest. Source material: peripheral blood. The receptors derive from a man aged 45-65 years with COVID-19, enrolled during active disease.

V gene TRBV9 combines with J gene TRBJ1-2; D not resolved. CDR3 length: 17 residues. The V gene's germline CDR1 is SGDLS and CDR2 YYNGEE. V lost 0 bases to trimming and J lost 10 bases, with 25 bases between them. The CDR3 DNA sequence: TGTGCCAGCAGCGTAGAGGTACAGTACGAGACGGGGATATCCTACACCTTC. Amino acid sequence: CASSVEVQYETGISYTF.

V is TRBV6-6 and J is TRBJ1-1, with 8 nucleotides matching TRBD1. After removal of 5 bases from V and 4 bases from J, the junction contained 6 bases not matched to a gene. The CDR3 spans 14 residues. Germline values: CDR1 MNHNY, CDR2 SVGAGI (reference sequence). CDR3 region: CASSRGTGSTEAFF. The CDR3 coding sequence is TGTGCCAGCAGTAGGGGGACAGGTAGCACTGAAGCTTTCTTT.

The chain joins TRBV3-1 (or the pseudogene TRBV3-2) to TRBJ2-7; the D gene is possibly TRBD2 (6 bases). V dropped 2 bases and J dropped 2 bases, with 13 bases sitting between them. CDR1 and CDR2 from the germline V gene are LGHDT and YNNKEL (reference sequence). The CDR3 totals 15 residues. CDR3 DNA: TGTGCCAGCAGCCAATACTCGGAGGGCCCCTACGAGCAGTACTTC. Translation: CASSQYSEGPYEQYF.

The rearrangement links TRBV9 to TRBJ2-2, with 8 bases aligning to TRBD1. This CDR3 region has 17 residues. Germline loops: CDR1 SGDLS, CDR2 YYNGEE. Germline trimming cut 4 bases from V and 3 bases from J; bases unmatched to any gene: 11. CDR3 coding DNA: TGTGCCAGCAGCAGTACCTACAGGGGGAGTGACACCGGGGAGCTGTTTTTT. It codes for CASSSTYRGSDTGELFF.

The gene calls are TRBV24-1 and TRBJ2-7, with 10 bases lining up with TRBD1. V lost 3 bases to trimming and J lost 6 bases; unmatched junction nucleotides: 7. This CDR3 region has 15 residues. CDR1 and CDR2 from the germline V gene are KGHDR and SFDVKD. This CDR3 reads CATSDGGQGMGEQYF. As DNA, the CDR3 is TGTGCCACCAGTGATGGGGGACAGGGGATGGGCGAGCAGTACTTC.

The chain couples TRBV27 to TRBJ2-1, with a weak D call TRBD1 (6 bases). The CDR3 has 15 amino acids. Germline V gene lookup returns CDR1 MNHEY and CDR2 SMNVEV (reference sequence). V lost 5 bases and J lost 2, with 13 bases in between. CDR3 sequence (DNA): TGTGCCAGCAGTATCCCGGGACAAACCTACAATGAGCAGTTCTTC. This codes for CASSIPGQTYNEQFF.

The chain links TRBV6-2 or TRBV6-3 to TRBJ1-1; no reliable D call. The length of the CDR3 is 16 residues. Per the germline V gene, CDR1 is MNHEY and CDR2 is SVGEGT. V gave up 0 bases and J gave up 3 bases, with 14 bases separating them. The CDR3 sequence: CASSYSGEGRDTEAFF. The CDR3 DNA is TGTGCCAGCAGTTACTCTGGGGAGGGAAGAGACACTGAAGCTTTCTTT.

In its sample, this clone was seen a few times. This chain links TRBV5-1 with TRBJ2-7, with 8 bases lining up with TRBD2. The CDR3 extends over 15 amino acids. The junction had 5 bases not matched to a gene; V was cut back by 3 bases and J by 0 bases. In germline, CDR1 is SGHRS, CDR2 YFSETQ. CDR3 nucleotides: TGCGCCAGCAGCTCGGGGGGGACAAGCTCCTACGAGCAGTACTTC. This codes for CASSSGGTSSYEQYF.

The J gene is TRBJ1-5, the V gene TRBV5-4, with 7 bases aligning to TRBD1. The trim removed 4 bases at V and 7 bases at J, leaving 5 bases unmatched. The germline V gene encodes CDR1 SGHNT and CDR2 YYREEE (reference sequence). This CDR3 is built from 13 residues. CDR3 nucleotide sequence: TGTGCCAGCAGCCCGGAAGGGGGCCAGCCCCAGCATTTT. Protein product: CASSPEGGQPQHF.

The chain joins TRBV27 to TRBJ1-1; 11 bases fit TRBD1. Trimming cost V 5 bases and J 4 bases; bases outside gene matches: 6. The CDR3 spans 15 residues. The germline V gene has CDR1 MNHEY and CDR2 SMNVEV (reference sequence). The CDR3: CASSGQGAGITEAFF. CDR3 coding DNA: TGTGCCAGCAGTGGACAGGGGGCGGGGATCACTGAAGCTTTCTTT.

This chain connects TRBV13 to TRBJ1-2; D might be TRBD1 (6 bases). The CDR3 has 15 amino acids. Trimming shortened V by 5 bases and J by 2 bases, and 15 bases separated the two germline ends. CDR1 PRHDT and CDR2 FYEKMQ come from the germline V gene (reference sequence). For the CDR3, the DNA is TGTGCCAGCAGCATAACAGGGACTAAGAACTATGGCTACACCTTC. Translated, it gives CASSITGTKNYGYTF.

The gene calls are TRBV27 and TRBJ2-2, with 10 bases fitting TRBD1. The J segment lost 6 bases and the V segment lost 3 bases, leaving 7 bases of the junction unmatched. CDR1 is MNHEY and CDR2 is SMNVEV in the germline V gene (reference sequence). The CDR3 length is 16 residues. This CDR3 reads CASSFYGTGVPGELFF. The CDR3 DNA sequence: TGTGCCAGCAGTTTCTACGGGACAGGGGTTCCCGGGGAGCTGTTTTTT.

This clone occurred once. The chain uses TRBV11-1 and TRBJ2-7; D perhaps matches TRBD2 (5 bases). CDR3 size: 11 residues. V gave up 8 bases and J gave up 6 bases, with 11 bases separating them. The germline V gene has CDR1 SGHAT and CDR2 FQDESV (reference sequence). CDR3 loop: CASGRGGEQYF. CDR3 nucleotide sequence: TGTGCCAGCGGTCGGGGTGGCGAGCAGTACTTC.

The chain carries TRBV27 and TRBJ2-5, with 12 bases lining up with TRBD1. Germline CDR1 is MNHEY and CDR2 is SMNVEV (reference sequence). The V gene end was trimmed by 5 bases and the J gene end by 5 bases; junction bases not matched to a gene: 6. The CDR3 has 15 residues. The chain's CDR3 is CASSLGQGASETQYF. As DNA, the CDR3 is TGTGCCAGCAGTCTGGGACAGGGGGCTTCGGAGACCCAGTACTTC.

The J gene is TRBJ2-7, the V gene TRBV5-4; a possible D gene is TRBD2 (6 bases). The CDR3 has 15 amino acids. V shed 0 bases and J shed 7 bases, with 17 bases lying between them. Looked up from germline, CDR1 is SGHNT and CDR2 is YYREEE (reference sequence). The CDR3 DNA is TGTGCCAGCAGCTTGGAATATGGGGGGTCTGCTGAGCAGTACTTC. This gives the protein CASSLEYGGSAEQYF.